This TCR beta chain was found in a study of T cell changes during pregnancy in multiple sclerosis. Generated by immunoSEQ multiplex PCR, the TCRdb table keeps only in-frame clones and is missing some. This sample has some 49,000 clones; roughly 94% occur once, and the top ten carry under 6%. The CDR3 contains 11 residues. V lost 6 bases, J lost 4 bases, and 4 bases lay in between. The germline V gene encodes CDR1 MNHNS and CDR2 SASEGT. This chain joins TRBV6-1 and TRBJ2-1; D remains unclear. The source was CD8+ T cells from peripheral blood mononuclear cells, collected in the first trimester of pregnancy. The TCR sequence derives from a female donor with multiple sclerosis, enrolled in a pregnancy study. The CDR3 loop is CASRQYNEQFF. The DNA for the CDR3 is TGTGCCAGCAGACAGTACAATGAGCAGTTCTTC.